The 27 T cell receptor beta chains below all came from one sample that was sequenced in a study of shared clonotypes between healthy human individuals. The data were produced by immunoSEQ multiplex PCR, yet TCRdb's version contains in-frame clones alone and is incomplete. The repertoire has about 500,000 clones, approximately 77% of them found once; the top ten carry about 11%. Sequenced: PBMCs. The receptor set was obtained from a woman aged 40 to 55 in good health. Some clones in this sample may be carry-over from other donors' samples.

Comments on this clone: A far larger clone is only one base removed, so a read error is likely. This CDR3 is also generated by other DNA sequences in the sample. This chain links TRBV5-5 with TRBJ1-2; a possible D gene is TRBD1 (5 bases). V lost 1 base, J lost 2 bases, and 15 bases lay in between. The CDR3 runs to 16 residues. Germline V CDR1 and CDR2: SGHKS, YYEKEE (reference sequence). The CDR3 region is CASSLRLGGANYGYTF. The CDR3 DNA follows: TGTGCCAGCAGCTTGCGGTTGGGGGGAGCAAACTATGGCTACACCTTC.

The chain employs TRBV12-5 and TRBJ2-5; 11 nucleotides match TRBD2. The CDR3 loop spans 14 amino acids. V was pared by 6 bases and J by 3 bases, with 3 bases of the junction left unmatched. From germline, CDR1 is LGHNT and CDR2 FRNRAP. CDR3 sequence (DNA): TGTGCTAGTGGCAAGGGACTAGCGGAAGAGACCCAGTACTTC. Translated: CASGKGLAEETQYF.

This clone was seen ten or more times. This chain uses TRBV6-6 with TRBJ1-2, with D possibly matching TRBD1 (5 bases). V was cut by 5 bases and J by 8 bases, with 15 bases left in between. The CDR3 covers 13 residues. Germline CDR1 is MNHNY and CDR2 is SVGAGI (reference sequence). CDR3: CASSPEGFGGYTF. The CDR3 coding sequence is TGTGCCAGCAGTCCCGAGGGGTTTGGCGGCTACACCTTC.

The chain links TRBV11-2 to TRBJ2-7; the D gene is possibly TRBD1 (5 bases). Per germline, CDR1 SGHAT and CDR2 FQNNGV. The V end lost 0 bases, the J end lost 3 bases, and 15 bases lay between the germline ends. This CDR3 has 16 residues. The CDR3 DNA reads as TGTGCCAGCAGCTTAGATCGCGCAGGGTCGTTCTACGAGCAGTACTTC. The encoded protein is CASSLDRAGSFYEQYF.

The chain combines TRBV18 with TRBJ2-7; possibly TRBD2 for D (6 bases). CDR1 KGHSH and CDR2 LQKENI come from the germline V gene. Trimming removed 3 bases at V and 3 bases at J, with 12 bases between. The CDR3 spans 14 residues. The CDR3 loop reads CASSPTRRVYEQYF. The DNA for the CDR3 is TGTGCCAGCTCACCGACGCGGAGGGTCTACGAGCAGTACTTC.

This clone showed up just a few times. The V and J genes are TRBV6-5 and TRBJ2-3; 7 nucleotides agree with TRBD2. Germline V lookup: CDR1 MNHEY, CDR2 SVGAGI. V trimming: 8 bases; J trimming: 2 bases; junction bases outside the gene matches: 7. The CDR3 totals 14 residues. As DNA, the CDR3 is TGTGCCAGCCGAGGTCTAGCGGCCACAGATACGCAGTATTTT. Amino acids: CASRGLAATDTQYF.

This clone was detected a few times. V and J are TRBV21-1 and TRBJ1-2; the table's D gene call, TRBD1, was not cross checked with the DNA. TRBV21-1 is given as a pseudogene. The CDR3 contains 14 residues. CDR3 sequence (DNA): TGTGCCAGCGCGTCAGGGCGATTTGACTATGGCTACACCTTC. This encodes CASASGRFDYGYTF.

This clone was detected many times. Other DNA sequences in the same sample also yield this CDR3. V usage is TRBV6-6 and J usage is TRBJ1-5; 7 nucleotides align to TRBD1. With 5 bases clipped from V and 5 bases from J, the junction kept 9 bases outside the gene matches. The V gene's germline CDR1 is MNHNY and CDR2 SVGAGI (reference sequence). The CDR3 totals 15 residues. The CDR3 spells CASSGRDSRHQPQHF. The CDR3 region has the DNA TGTGCCAGCAGTGGCCGGGACAGTCGGCATCAGCCCCAGCATTTT.

For the CDR3, the DNA is TGTGCCAGCAGTACGCGGACCGGGGCTAATGAAAAACTGTTTTTT. Protein: CASSTRTGANEKLFF. The chain recombines TRBV28 with TRBJ1-4, with D uncertain. CDR1 is MDHEN, CDR2 SYDVKM, per germline. CDR3 length: 15 residues. V was trimmed by 5 bases and J by 3 bases, leaving 13 bases between them.

J is TRBJ2-1 and V is TRBV5-1; D may be TRBD2 (6 bases). The V end lost 0 bases, the J end lost 3 bases, and 10 bases lay between the germline ends. The CDR3 has 15 amino acids. Looked up from germline, CDR1 is SGHRS and CDR2 is YFSETQ. The chain's CDR3 is CASSLDGSGYNEQFF. The CDR3 region has the DNA TGCGCCAGCAGCTTGGACGGGAGTGGCTACAATGAGCAGTTCTTC.

The CDR3 loop is CSVGFSRGELGAFF. CDR3 nucleotides: TGCAGCGTGGGGTTTAGCAGGGGTGAACTGGGAGCTTTCTTT. The chain employs TRBV29-1 and TRBJ1-1; the D gene is possibly TRBD1 (6 bases). The V gene's germline CDR1 is SQVTM and CDR2 ANQGSEA. The CDR3 has 14 residues. Between the trimmed V and J ends, which lost 6 bases and 10 bases, there was a span of 24 bases. Full variable domain (remainder filled in from reference TRBV29-1 and TRBJ1-1): SAVISQKPSRDICQRGTSLTIQCQVDSQVTMMFWYRQQPGQSLTLIATANQGSEATYESGFVIDKFPISRPNLTFSTLTVSNMSPEDSSIYLCSVGFSRGELGAFFGQGTRLTVV.

On this clone itself: The CDR3 does not close with the conserved phenylalanine or tryptophan, likely indicating a read error. The chain couples TRBV2 to TRBJ2-7; 9 nucleotides align to TRBD1. The CDR3 contains 13 residues. Germline CDR1 is SNHLY and CDR2 is FYNNEI. V gave up 9 bases and J gave up 1 base; unmatched junction bases: 4. The CDR3 protein is CASTDRGSYEQYS. In nucleotides, the CDR3 is TGTGCCAGTACGGACAGGGGATCCTACGAGCAGTACTCC.

The chain carries TRBV7-9 and TRBJ2-7; maybe TRBD1 (6 bases). CDR1 is SEHNR and CDR2 is FQNEAQ in the germline V gene (reference sequence). Between the trimmed V and J ends, which lost 2 bases and 2 bases, there was a span of 13 bases. This CDR3 spans 15 amino acids. CDR3 sequence reads: CASSLQGGPTYEQYF. Here the CDR3 DNA reads TGTGCCAGCAGCTTACAAGGGGGACCTACCTACGAGCAGTACTTC.

This clone was observed once. V usage is TRBV19 and J usage is TRBJ2-1; D not certain. V shed 3 bases and J shed 0 bases, with 6 bases lying between them. The CDR3 contains 14 residues. Germline V gives CDR1 LNHDA, CDR2 SQIVND (reference sequence). CDR3 amino acids: CASSIGSSYNEQFF. The CDR3, as DNA: TGTGCCAGTAGTATCGGTAGCTCCTACAATGAGCAGTTCTTC. The full variable domain, with the rest looked up from reference TRBV19 and TRBJ2-1, is DGGITQSPKYLFRKEGQNVTLSCEQNLNHDAMYWYRQDPGQGLRLIYYSQIVNDFQKGDIAEGYSVSREKKESFPLTVTSAQKNPTAFYLCASSIGSSYNEQFFGPGTRLTVL.

This rearrangement joins TRBV5-1 to TRBJ2-1; D might be TRBD1 (6 bases). Germline V lookup: CDR1 SGHRS, CDR2 YFSETQ. The V end was cut by 6 bases, the J end by 4 bases, with 17 bases between. There are 15 residues in the CDR3. Written as DNA, the CDR3 is TGCGCCAGCACTTCGACAGGAGGATTATACAATGAGCAGTTCTTC. It specifies CASTSTGGLYNEQFF.

The chain carries TRBV10-3 and TRBJ2-3, with D unclear. CDR1 ENHRY and CDR2 SYGVKD come from the germline V gene. V lost 2 bases to trimming and J lost 3 bases, with 12 bases between them. The CDR3 consists of 15 residues. The CDR3 DNA reads as TGTGCCATCAGTGAGCATATGGGGTCGACAGATACGCAGTATTTT. Amino acid sequence: CAISEHMGSTDTQYF.

Details on this clone: With a far larger clone one base away, a read error is the likely cause. This chain links TRBV27 with TRBJ2-7; tentatively, D is TRBD1 (6 bases). Trimming took 2 bases from V and 8 from J, leaving 10 bases between them. Germline V CDR1 and CDR2: MNHEY, SMNVEV (reference sequence). This CDR3 contains 12 residues. Here the CDR3 reads CASSLGRGKQYF. The CDR3 DNA follows: TGTGCCAGCAGTTTAGGCAGGGGCAAGCAGTACTTC.

Turning to this clone: A junction end diverges from the germline sequence, so it may reflect a read error. The chain links TRBV10-2 to TRBJ2-5, with 7 bases fitting TRBD1. Germline assignment: CDR1 WSHSY and CDR2 SAAADI. The CDR3 length is 13 residues. The CDR3 loop reads CASSPGQQGTQYF. CDR3 DNA sequence: TGCGCCAGCAGTCCGGGACAGCAAGGGACCCAGTACTTC.

Of note for this clone: A far larger clone differs by one base, so this is likely a read error. The rearrangement uses TRBV4-3 and TRBJ2-7, with D possibly matching TRBD1 (6 bases). The CDR3 has 16 amino acids. V lost 4 bases and J 1 base, leaving 17 bases between the germline ends. Germline CDR1 LGHNA, CDR2 YSLEER. This CDR3 is CASSLDRGTKSYEQYF. CDR3 coding DNA: TGCGCCAGCAGCCTAGATCGAGGGACAAAGTCCTACGAGCAGTACTTC.

This chain joins TRBV19 and TRBJ1-5; unclear D gene. CDR3 size: 12 residues. From germline, CDR1 is LNHDA and CDR2 SQIVND (reference sequence). V lost 9 bases to trimming and J lost 2 bases, with 8 bases between them. The CDR3 bases are TGTGCCAGAGACCCCCGCAATCAGCCCCAGCATTTT. Protein sequence: CARDPRNQPQHF. Full variable domain (remainder filled in from reference TRBV19 and TRBJ1-5): DGGITQSPKYLFRKEGQNVTLSCEQNLNHDAMYWYRQDPGQGLRLIYYSQIVNDFQKGDIAEGYSVSREKKESFPLTVTSAQKNPTAFYLCARDPRNQPQHFGDGTRLSIL.

This chain connects TRBV18 to TRBJ2-7; 9 bases map to TRBD2. Germline loops: CDR1 KGHSH, CDR2 LQKENI. CDR3 length: 15 amino acids. The junction had 5 bases not matched to a gene; V was cut back by 3 bases and J by 2 bases. CDR3 loop: CASSPAASGTYEQYF. CDR3 in DNA: TGTGCCAGCTCACCCGCTGCTAGCGGGACCTACGAGCAGTACTTC. The full variable domain, its missing parts supplied by reference TRBV18 and TRBJ2-7, is NAGVMQNPRHLVRRRGQEARLRCSPMKGHSHVYWYRQLPEEGLKFMVYLQKENIIDESGMPKERFSAEFPKEGPSILRIQQVVRGDSAAYFCASSPAASGTYEQYFGPGTRLTVT.

This chain links TRBV6-5 with TRBJ2-5; weak D call: TRBD2 (5 bases). Trimming left V 2 bases short and J 4 bases short, with 5 bases between. The CDR3 covers 12 residues. Germline CDR1 reads MNHEY; CDR2 reads SVGAGI. The CDR3 DNA is TGTGCCAGCAGTTACGAGGGAGAGACCCAGTACTTC. Its protein product is CASSYEGETQYF.

This sequence joins TRBV28 and TRBJ1-5, with D possibly matching TRBD1 (5 bases). Germline V gene sequence: CDR1 MDHEN, CDR2 SYDVKM. V gave up 4 bases and J gave up 4 bases, with 14 bases separating them. The length of the CDR3 is 15 residues. The chain's CDR3 is CASSSLGGENQPQHF. In DNA form, the CDR3 reads TGTGCCAGCAGTTCCCTGGGGGGGGAGAATCAGCCCCAGCATTTT.

J is TRBJ1-5 and V is TRBV18; D unresolved. V was pared by 2 bases and J by 14 bases, with 10 bases between. CDR3 length equals 11 residues. Germline lookup yields CDR1 KGHSH and CDR2 LQKENI. The CDR3 bases are TGTGCCAGCTCACCAGAAACCAACAAGCATTTT. Translation: CASSPETNKHF.

At least ten counts were recorded for this clone. V and J are TRBV7-8 and TRBJ2-2, with 9 bases lining up with TRBD1. The CDR3 has 14 amino acids. V trimming: 5 bases; J trimming: 4 bases; junction bases outside the gene matches: 2. Germline V gene data show CDR1 as SGHVS and CDR2 as FQNEAQ. The CDR3 sequence is CASSQQGATGELFF. CDR3 nucleotide sequence: TGTGCCAGCAGCCAACAGGGGGCCACCGGGGAGCTGTTTTTT.

The V gene is TRBV10-1, the J gene TRBJ2-2, with unresolved D. Germline values: CDR1 WNHNN, CDR2 SYGVQD (reference sequence). V dropped 1 base and J dropped 6 bases, with 9 bases sitting between them. CDR3 length equals 14 residues. The DNA for the CDR3 is TGCGCCAGCAGTGAGTTGGACGGAGCCGGGGAGCTGTTTTTT. Translation: CASSELDGAGELFF.

This clone was found a few times. Other DNA sequences from this sample encode an identical CDR3 as well. The chain has TRBV25-1 and TRBJ2-2; 7 bases line up with TRBD2. The germline V gene has CDR1 MGHDK and CDR2 SYGVNS. The CDR3 loop spans 16 amino acids. V was clipped by 1 base and J by 1 base; unmatched bases: 3. The CDR3, as DNA: TGTGCCAGCAGTGAATGGGCTAGCGGGAACACCGGGGAGCTGTTTTTT. As protein: CASSEWASGNTGELFF.